These 31 T cell receptor beta chains were sequenced from one sample in a study of spatial heterogeneity in lung cancer. Study-level results: Tumors with more nonsynonymous mutations had more expanded intratumoral alpha and beta TCRs.

Indicated time point: sample taken at primary tumor resection. TCRdb re-called the 5' RACE reads through MiXCR, storing one row per CDR3 protein. The sample holds 24,000 or so distinct CDR3 sequences, 8% to 10% seen once. No antigen is known for these receptors. Sequencing used lung tumor tissue, obtained at surgery. These receptors all come from a male donor with early-stage non-small cell lung cancer.

The table lists this clonotype with many counts. This chain uses TRBV7-8 with TRBJ2-4; D unclear. CDR1 is SGHVS, CDR2 FQNEAQ, per germline. The V and J ends lost 8 bases and 8 bases respectively, with 7 bases between them. The CDR3 covers 10 residues. CDR3 DNA sequence: TGTGCCAGCCTAGGAGACATTCAGTACTTC. This codes for CASLGDIQYF.

This chain uses TRBV20-1 with TRBJ1-2, with 7 nucleotides matching TRBD1. The germline V gene has CDR1 DFQATT and CDR2 SNEGSKA (reference sequence). J lost 8 bases, V lost 1 base, and 13 bases had no gene match. The CDR3 has 15 residues. In nucleotides, the CDR3 is TGCAGTGCTAGAGGCCGACAGGGAGGGGTATGGGGCTACACCTTC. Its protein product is CSARGRQGGVWGYTF.

This clonotype was recorded many times. This chain links TRBV20-1 with TRBJ1-2, with D unresolved. The V end lost 7 bases, the J end lost 4 bases, and 13 bases lay between the germline ends. CDR3 length equals 12 residues. CDR1 and CDR2 from the germline V gene are DFQATT and SNEGSKA (reference sequence). CDR3 region: CSGSRDLYGYTF. CDR3 in DNA: TGCAGTGGATCTAGGGATCTCTATGGCTACACCTTC.

This clonotype appeared many times. The chain has TRBV28 and TRBJ2-3; D possibly corresponds to TRBD1 (7 bases). The CDR3 is 14 amino acids. V was pared by 3 bases and J by 7 bases, with 14 bases between. The germline V gene encodes CDR1 MDHEN and CDR2 SYDVKM. Here the CDR3 reads CASSLGQGGNTQYF. Here the CDR3 DNA reads TGTGCCAGCAGTTTGGGCCAGGGGGGAAATACGCAGTATTTT.

The chain couples TRBV2 to TRBJ2-7; 11 bases are shared with TRBD2. The CDR3 has 16 amino acids. CDR1 and CDR2 from the germline V gene are SNHLY and FYNNEI. The trim removed 0 bases at V and 2 bases at J, leaving 3 bases unmatched. This chain's CDR3 is CASSEALAGVTYEQYF. The CDR3 region has the DNA TGTGCCAGCAGTGAAGCACTAGCGGGGGTAACCTACGAGCAGTACTTC.

Sample share makes this clonotype medium-sized. The chain carries TRBV2 and TRBJ2-7; TRBD2 aligns across 7 bases. This CDR3 comprises 14 residues. V was pared by 7 bases and J by 4 bases, with 10 bases of the junction left unmatched. Germline loops: CDR1 SNHLY, CDR2 FYNNEI. The CDR3 coding sequence is TGTGCCAGCACCGAGACGGGGGGTTGGTACGAGCAGTACTTC. Amino acids: CASTETGGWYEQYF.

This clonotype was counted only a few times. CDR3 nucleotides: TGTGCCAGCAGCTTCCAGGGGAGAAACACTGAAGCTTTCTTT. The encoded protein is CASSFQGRNTEAFF. The V gene is TRBV7-8, the J gene TRBJ1-1, with D perhaps matching TRBD1 (6 bases). The CDR3 has 14 amino acids. Germline lookup yields CDR1 SGHVS and CDR2 FQNEAQ. V shed 3 bases and J shed 2 bases, with 10 bases lying between them.

The sample holds many counts of this clonotype. The V and J genes are TRBV29-1 and TRBJ2-5; D gene uncertain. Trimming removed 7 bases at V and 1 base at J, with 7 bases between. CDR1 is SQVTM, CDR2 ANQGSEA, per germline. The CDR3 sequence is 11 residues long. The CDR3, as DNA: TGCAGCGCTTTGTCCCAAGAGACCCAGTACTTC. Its protein product is CSALSQETQYF.

This clonotype was seen repeatedly, ten times or more. The CDR3, as DNA: TGTGCCAGCAATCTAGCGGGGGGCCCGGTGGGGAATACGCAGTATTTT. Translating gives CASNLAGGPVGNTQYF. V gene TRBV28 combines with J gene TRBJ2-3; 11 bases match TRBD2. Per germline, CDR1 MDHEN and CDR2 SYDVKM. The V gene end was trimmed by 7 bases and the J gene end by 7 bases; junction bases not matched to a gene: 13. CDR3 size: 16 residues.

There are many counts of this clonotype. The chain employs TRBV28 and TRBJ2-3; D remains ambiguous. Looked up from germline, CDR1 is MDHEN and CDR2 is SYDVKM. V was clipped by 4 bases and J by 2 bases, with 1 base between them. This CDR3 comprises 11 residues. The CDR3 region is CASSYTDTQYF. CDR3 coding DNA: TGTGCCAGCAGTTACACAGATACGCAGTATTTT.

This clonotype occurred many times. The V gene is TRBV5-1, the J gene TRBJ2-1, with D perhaps TRBD1 (5 bases). V lost 0 bases, J lost 7 bases, and 5 bases lay in between. Germline V gives CDR1 SGHRS, CDR2 YFSETQ. The CDR3 is 12 residues long. DNA for the CDR3: TGCGCCAGCAGCTTGGGACAGAATGAGCAGTTCTTC. Translated, it gives CASSLGQNEQFF.

The chain carries TRBV19 and TRBJ2-5; 7 bases line up with TRBD1. Germline-derived CDR1 and CDR2 are LNHDA and SQIVND (reference sequence). Trimming removed 4 bases from V and 5 bases from J; junction bases left unmatched: 7. The CDR3 covers 14 residues. The CDR3 bases are TGTGCCAGTAGTAGACAGGGACCCTGGGAGACCCAGTACTTC. This gives the protein CASSRQGPWETQYF.

The chain joins TRBV11-3 to TRBJ2-3, with D perhaps TRBD2 (6 bases). The V gene's germline CDR1 is SGHNT and CDR2 YENEEA. The CDR3 totals 16 residues. Trimming took 6 bases from V and 3 from J, leaving 19 bases between them. CDR3 sequence: CASSQDAGYVTDTQYF. Written as DNA, the CDR3 is TGTGCCAGCAGTCAAGATGCGGGATATGTTACAGATACGCAGTATTTT.

The chain employs TRBV5-6 and TRBJ1-4; D not resolved. The CDR3 contains 15 residues. Germline assignment: CDR1 SGHDT and CDR2 YYEEEE. Trimming stripped 3 bases from V and 7 bases from J, with 16 bases between. CDR3 region: CASSSRRQWSEKLFF. The CDR3 region has the DNA TGTGCCAGCAGCTCGAGACGGCAATGGAGTGAAAAACTGTTTTTT.

This clonotype was seen more than once but under ten times. The chain uses TRBV6-1 and TRBJ2-7, with 9 bases fitting TRBD1. This CDR3 region has 12 residues. Per germline, CDR1 MNHNS and CDR2 SASEGT. The J segment lost 10 bases and the V segment lost 8 bases, leaving 9 bases of the junction unmatched. The DNA for the CDR3 is TGTGCCAGCGAAACAGGGGGCGCGATACAGTACTTC. Its protein product is CASETGGAIQYF.

In this sample, this clonotype is medium-sized. V gene TRBV28 combines with J gene TRBJ2-1; D may be TRBD2 (6 bases). V was trimmed by 5 bases and J by 0 bases, leaving 14 bases between them. The CDR3 has 16 amino acids. Germline loops: CDR1 MDHEN, CDR2 SYDVKM. CDR3 coding DNA: TGTGCCAGCAGTCTAACAGGCGGGAACTCCTACAATGAGCAGTTCTTC. It translates to CASSLTGGNSYNEQFF.

This clonotype was seen repeatedly, ten times or more. This chain connects TRBV18 to TRBJ2-1; tentatively, D is TRBD2 (6 bases). The CDR3 spans 16 residues. V was clipped by 1 base and J by 4 bases, with 14 bases between them. Germline V gene data show CDR1 as KGHSH and CDR2 as LQKENI. This CDR3 reads CASSPLWAGKYNEQFF. In nucleotides, the CDR3 is TGTGCCAGCTCACCACTATGGGCGGGAAAATACAATGAGCAGTTCTTC.

The V and J genes are TRBV12-3 or TRBV12-4 and TRBJ2-3, with D unclear. This CDR3 spans 16 amino acids. Trimming shortened V by 7 bases and J by 2 bases, and 19 bases separated the two germline ends. The CDR3 loop reads CASNLWDGGYTDTQYF. The CDR3 bases are TGTGCCAGCAATCTTTGGGATGGCGGATACACAGATACGCAGTATTTT.

Concerning this clonotype: This is likely a read error, given that the CDR3 carries no conserved phenylalanine or tryptophan at its end. This chain uses TRBV11-1 with TRBJ2-3; D unclear. The germline V and J ends were trimmed by 2 bases and 0 bases, with 6 bases remaining between them. Germline V gives CDR1 SGHAT, CDR2 FQDESV (reference sequence). CDR3 length: 14 amino acids. The CDR3 DNA reads as TGTGCCAGCAGCTTACAGGTCAGCACAGATACGCAGTATTCT. It yields the protein CASSLQVSTDTQYS.

This clonotype was seen a few times. The genes are TRBV10-3 and TRBJ2-1; D is perhaps TRBD2 (5 bases). CDR3 length: 15 residues. Germline values: CDR1 ENHRY, CDR2 SYGVKD. V dropped 6 bases and J dropped 6 bases, with 18 bases sitting between them. The CDR3 coding sequence is TGTGCCATCAGGGTCGGACTTCCTGTCACCAATGAGCAGTTCTTC. Amino acid sequence: CAIRVGLPVTNEQFF.

This clonotype appeared many times. The rearrangement uses TRBV5-1 and TRBJ2-1, with a possible D match to TRBD2 (5 bases). The ends were cut back, 2 bases at V and 9 bases at J, with 9 bases in the middle. Germline loops: CDR1 SGHRS, CDR2 YFSETQ. This CDR3 comprises 12 residues. The CDR3 is CASSFGLGEQFF. In DNA, the CDR3 is TGCGCCAGCAGCTTCGGACTGGGTGAGCAGTTCTTC.

This clonotype appeared many times. V is TRBV5-1 and J is TRBJ2-1; 9 nucleotides align to TRBD1. The J segment lost 2 bases and the V segment lost 3 bases, leaving 9 bases of the junction unmatched. Germline CDR1 reads SGHRS; CDR2 reads YFSETQ. The CDR3 spans 17 residues. The CDR3 sequence: CASSSMTGGRTYNEQFF. The CDR3 nucleotides are TGCGCCAGCAGCTCGATGACAGGGGGTAGGACCTACAATGAGCAGTTCTTC.

This clonotype was counted ten times or more. The V call is TRBV7-3, the J call TRBJ2-3, with TRBD2 matching over 11 bases. This CDR3 comprises 15 residues. The germline V gene has CDR1 SGHTA and CDR2 FQGTGA. V shed 5 bases and J 4 bases; nucleotides not matched to a gene: 5. The CDR3 nucleotides are TGTGCCAGCAGCCCCGGACTAGCGGGCGCAGATACGCAGTATTTT. Protein product: CASSPGLAGADTQYF.

This chain uses TRBV10-3 with TRBJ1-1; the match to TRBD1 covers 10 bases. V was pared by 6 bases and J by 7 bases, with 8 bases of the junction left unmatched. The germline gives CDR1 ENHRY, CDR2 SYGVKD. CDR3 length: 14 amino acids. CDR3 DNA sequence: TGTGCCATCAGACCCGGGACAGGGGTTGGTGAAGCTTTCTTT. Protein product: CAIRPGTGVGEAFF.

This clonotype was detected many times. CDR3 DNA: TGTGCCAGCAGCCTTAGTGCCTACGAGCAGTACTTC. Its translation: CASSLSAYEQYF. The chain recombines TRBV7-9 with TRBJ2-7; D unclear. Trimming removed 5 bases from V and 2 bases from J, with 7 bases in between. The CDR3 length is 12 residues. Germline CDR1 SEHNR, CDR2 FQNEAQ (reference sequence).

About this clonotype: At one boundary the junction diverges from the germline segment, which might be a read error. The chain employs TRBV7-2 and TRBJ2-3; 11 bases fit TRBD2. CDR3 size: 15 residues. Germline V gene sequence: CDR1 SGHTA, CDR2 FQGNSA. The CDR3 loop is CASSIAGLAADTQYF. The CDR3 DNA follows: TGTGCCAGCAGCATAGCGGGACTAGCGGCAGATACGCAGTATTTT.

V gene TRBV5-5 combines with J gene TRBJ2-5, with 7 bases that match TRBD2. The CDR3 has 16 residues. CDR1 and CDR2 (germline): SGHKS, YYEKEE (reference sequence). Unmatched junction bases numbered 14, after V lost 4 bases and J lost 5 bases. As DNA, the CDR3 is TGTGCCAGCAGCCCCCCGTCTTTGACAGCGGGGGAGACCCAGTACTTC. It encodes CASSPPSLTAGETQYF.

This clonotype was seen a few times. The chain carries TRBV29-1 and TRBJ2-1; no reliable D call. Germline V gives CDR1 SQVTM, CDR2 ANQGSEA. This CDR3 comprises 16 residues. Trimming stripped 4 bases from V and 5 bases from J, with 21 bases between. The CDR3 DNA sequence: TGCAGCGTTGTGGGCCTAGACTCCCTCGCGGACAATGAGCAGTTCTTC. Protein product: CSVVGLDSLADNEQFF.

The CDR3 coding sequence is TGTGCCAGCAGTCCGGGAATTTATAGCAATCAGCCCCAGCATTTT. It encodes CASSPGIYSNQPQHF. The J gene is TRBJ1-5, the V gene TRBV7-9; D is unclear. Germline-derived CDR1 and CDR2 are SEHNR and FQNEAQ (reference sequence). V was pared by 6 bases and J by 0 bases, with 12 bases between. This CDR3 is 15 amino acids long.

The rearrangement uses TRBV12-3 or TRBV12-4 and TRBJ2-3, with D unresolved. Deletions cut 5 bases from V and 5 bases from J, with 17 bases between. The CDR3 has 15 amino acids. The DNA of the CDR3 is TGTGCCAGCAGTCTAGGTGCAAGCGAACTAGATACGCAGTATTTT. This codes for CASSLGASELDTQYF.

This clonotype was recorded a few times. J is TRBJ1-6 and V is TRBV6-2 or TRBV6-3, with 9 nucleotides matching TRBD1. The trim removed 5 bases at V and 7 bases at J, leaving 9 bases unmatched. This CDR3 contains 16 residues. Germline V gene sequence: CDR1 MNHEY, CDR2 SVGEGT. The CDR3 nucleotides are TGTGCCAGCAGTACTCGTACCGGGACAGGGAATTCACCCCTCCACTTT. It specifies CASSTRTGTGNSPLHF.